The 27 T cell receptor beta chains below all came from one sample that was sequenced in a study of T cell responses to AZD1222 COVID-19 vaccine. Assay used: immunoSEQ multiplex PCR; TCRdb lists only in-frame clones, some missing. The sample has more than 85,000 clones; approximately 84% are singletons. This sample comprised peripheral blood, obtained 28 days after the second AZD1222 dose. The receptor source for this set is an adult who received the AZD1222 COVID-19 vaccine.

This chain connects TRBV21-1 to TRBJ1-2; the DNA was not used to check the table's D call, TRBD1. TRBV21-1 is designated a pseudogene. The CDR3 consists of 18 residues. CDR3 amino acids: CASSKDGRGLGGNYGYTF. CDR3 nucleotide sequence: TGTGCCAGCAGCAAAGATGGCAGGGGTCTTGGGGGAAACTATGGCTACACCTTC.

This clone was picked up a small number of times. The chain recombines TRBV29-1 with TRBJ1-4; 7 nucleotides align to TRBD1. Germline-derived CDR1 and CDR2 are SQVTM and ANQGSEA. J was trimmed by 7 bases and V by 4 bases; bases with no gene match: 9. CDR3 length: 14 amino acids. This CDR3 reads CSVARTGRGEKLFF. In nucleotides, the CDR3 is TGCAGCGTTGCCCGGACAGGAAGGGGTGAAAAACTGTTTTTT.

Comments on this clone: Germline and junction disagree at one end, which may indicate a read error. The chain links TRBV7-9 to TRBJ2-4; TRBD1 is a possible D gene (5 bases). Germline CDR1 reads SEHNR; CDR2 reads FQNEAQ (reference sequence). CDR3 length equals 15 residues. The CDR3: CASSVATGDKNIQYF. Written as DNA, the CDR3 is TGTGCCAGCAGCGTAGCCACAGGAGACAAAAACATTCAGTACTTC.

The chain uses TRBV6-1 and TRBJ1-1; a weak D match, TRBD1 (6 bases). Trimming removed 2 bases at V and 4 bases at J, with 11 bases between. CDR3 size: 14 residues. The germline V gene encodes CDR1 MNHNS and CDR2 SASEGT. Here the CDR3 DNA reads TGTGCCAGCAGTGAACGGGTAGGGGGCACTGAAGCTTTCTTT. Translating gives CASSERVGGTEAFF.

The rearrangement joins TRBV5-8 to TRBJ1-6, with 8 bases fitting TRBD1. The trim removed 4 bases at V and 4 bases at J, leaving 4 bases unmatched. Germline CDR1 is SGHTS and CDR2 is YDEGEE. CDR3 length: 15 residues. CDR3: CASSLDRGYNSPLHF. As DNA, the CDR3 is TGTGCCAGCAGCCTCGACAGGGGTTATAATTCACCCCTCCACTTT.

V and J are TRBV5-1 and TRBJ2-1, with 11 bases aligning to TRBD1. This CDR3 is built from 17 residues. The germline V gene encodes CDR1 SGHRS and CDR2 YFSETQ. Trimming at V came to 4 bases and at J to 0 bases, leaving 6 bases not matched to a gene. CDR3: CASSPNGQGASYNEQFF. The DNA for the CDR3 is TGCGCCAGCAGCCCTAACGGACAGGGGGCCTCCTACAATGAGCAGTTCTTC.

The chain joins TRBV5-1 to TRBJ2-7; the D gene is possibly TRBD1 (5 bases). The ends were cut back, 2 bases at V and 5 bases at J, with 5 bases in the middle. The length of the CDR3 is 11 residues. Germline V gives CDR1 SGHRS, CDR2 YFSETQ. The CDR3 DNA reads TGCGCCAGCAGCTTCAGGGACGAGCAGTACTTC. Translated: CASSFRDEQYF.

CDR3 DNA sequence: TGTGCCAGCAGTGGTATTACGAACTACGAGCAGTACTTC. Encoded protein: CASSGITNYEQYF. The J gene is TRBJ2-7, the V gene TRBV12-3 or TRBV12-4; D is undetermined. Trimming pared 5 bases from V and 3 bases from J, leaving 11 bases between. The CDR3 is made up of 13 amino acids.

This rearrangement joins TRBV7-3 to TRBJ2-1; TRBD1 matches 9 bases. With 3 bases clipped from V and 10 bases from J, the junction kept 10 bases outside the gene matches. CDR1 is SGHTA, CDR2 FQGTGA, per germline. The CDR3 runs 15 residues. CDR3 protein: CASSFGTGRFEEQFF. The CDR3 DNA reads TGTGCCAGCAGCTTCGGGACAGGGCGATTCGAGGAGCAGTTCTTC.

CDR3 coding DNA: TGTGCCAGCAGCTTGGTTGGTGATAACACTGAAGCTTTCTTT. Amino acid sequence: CASSLVGDNTEAFF. This rearrangement joins TRBV5-6 to TRBJ1-1, with D hard to call. V was trimmed by 0 bases and J by 2 bases, leaving 8 bases between them. Germline CDR1 is SGHDT and CDR2 is YYEEEE. The CDR3 has 14 amino acids.

This clone has only a few counts. The chain is built from TRBV5-6 and TRBJ2-3, with D perhaps being TRBD1 or TRBD2 (6 bases each). Germline V gene sequence: CDR1 SGHDT, CDR2 YYEEEE. Trimming took off 5 bases at V and 1 base at J, with 11 bases between the two ends. The CDR3 covers 14 residues. CDR3 sequence (DNA): TGTGCCAGCAGTGGGGGGCTTCGCACAGATACGCAGTATTTT. It yields the protein CASSGGLRTDTQYF.

The chain combines TRBV24-1 with TRBJ2-3; 9 bases map to TRBD2. The CDR3 covers 14 residues. CDR1 is KGHDR and CDR2 is SFDVKD in the germline V gene. The V and J ends lost 9 bases and 4 bases, in that order; junction bases with no gene match: 7. This CDR3 reads CATSSAGGPDTQYF. The CDR3 DNA is TGTGCCACCTCCTCAGCGGGAGGCCCAGATACGCAGTATTTT.

The rearrangement links TRBV30 to TRBJ2-1; the D is unclear. Germline V lookup: CDR1 GTSNPN, CDR2 SVGIG (reference sequence). There are 10 residues in the CDR3. Trimming cost V 1 base and J 10 bases, with 5 bases left between them. CDR3 amino acids: CAWSGREQFF. CDR3 DNA sequence: TGTGCCTGGAGTGGTAGGGAGCAGTTCTTC.

The chain carries TRBV5-1 and TRBJ1-6, with a possible D match to TRBD1 (5 bases). CDR3 length: 13 amino acids. CDR1 and CDR2 (germline): SGHRS, YFSETQ. V was pared by 0 bases and J by 10 bases, with 8 bases between. The DNA for the CDR3 is TGCGCCAGCAGCTTGGCAGGGCTCTCACCCCTCCACTTT. Residues: CASSLAGLSPLHF.

This chain connects TRBV15 to TRBJ2-3; 9 bases agree with TRBD1. Losses at the gene ends were 3 bases for V and 5 bases for J; bases not matched to a gene: 9. Germline V gene sequence: CDR1 LNHNV, CDR2 YYDKDF (reference sequence). CDR3 size: 16 residues. The chain's CDR3 is CATSSRDRDSRDTQYF. As DNA, the CDR3 is TGTGCCACCAGCAGCAGGGACAGGGATTCGCGAGATACGCAGTATTTT.

The chain has TRBV5-1 and TRBJ2-5; 8 bases agree with TRBD2. This CDR3 is 15 amino acids long. Looked up from germline, CDR1 is SGHRS and CDR2 is YFSETQ. The V gene end was trimmed by 4 bases and the J gene end by 5 bases; junction bases not matched to a gene: 10. The CDR3 nucleotides are TGCGCCAGCAGCCGGGGGGGCGAGGTCGGGGAGACCCAGTACTTC. Its protein is CASSRGGEVGETQYF.

The DNA of the CDR3 is TGTGCCAGTAGTGGTGGTCGGGCCGGGGAGCTGTTTTTT. It yields the protein CASSGGRAGELFF. This chain uses TRBV19 with TRBJ2-2, with no clear D. V was trimmed by 5 bases and J by 6 bases, leaving 10 bases between them. Germline CDR1 LNHDA, CDR2 SQIVND (reference sequence). This CDR3 is built from 13 residues.

The CDR3 reads CASSDPGTDTQYF. CDR3 DNA sequence: TGTGCCAGCAGCGATCCGGGAACAGATACGCAGTATTTT. The chain carries TRBV7-9 and TRBJ2-3; D possibly corresponds to TRBD2 (5 bases). The germline V gene has CDR1 SEHNR and CDR2 FQNEAQ (reference sequence). Trimming cost V 5 bases and J 3 bases, with 9 bases left between them. The CDR3 runs 13 residues. The full variable domain, its missing parts supplied by reference TRBV7-9 and TRBJ2-3, is DTGVSQNPRHKITKRGQNVTFRCDPISEHNRLYWYRQTLGQGPEFLTYFQNEAQLEKSRLLSDRFSAERPKGSFSTLEIQRTEQGDSAMYLCASSDPGTDTQYFGPGTRLTVL.

The CDR3 region is CASSAGGTYNEQFF. CDR3 sequence (DNA): TGTGCCAGCAGCGCGGGGGGGACCTACAATGAGCAGTTCTTC. This chain uses TRBV9 with TRBJ2-1; 8 nucleotides match TRBD2. CDR1 SGDLS and CDR2 YYNGEE come from the germline V gene. This CDR3 has 14 amino acids. The ends lost 3 bases at V and 2 bases at J; junction bases unmatched: 1. Supplemented by reference TRBV9 and TRBJ2-1, the full variable domain reads DSGVTQTPKHLITATGQRVTLRCSPRSGDLSVYWYQQSLDQGLQFLIQYYNGEERAKGNILERFSAQQFPDLHSELNLSSLELGDSALYFCASSAGGTYNEQFFGPGTRLTVL.

This clone showed up just a few times. J is TRBJ1-1 and V is TRBV6-1; D is ambiguous. The V end was cut by 3 bases, the J end by 1 base, with 6 bases between. The CDR3 totals 13 residues. Germline V CDR1 and CDR2: MNHNS, SASEGT. CDR3 protein: CASSEGENTEAFF. In nucleotides, the CDR3 is TGTGCCAGCAGTGAGGGCGAGAACACTGAAGCTTTCTTT.

V gene TRBV5-6 combines with J gene TRBJ1-6; maybe TRBD1 (5 bases). V lost 4 bases, J lost 6 bases, and 17 bases lay in between. Germline CDR1 reads SGHDT; CDR2 reads YYEEEE. The length of the CDR3 is 16 residues. The CDR3 DNA follows: TGTGCCAGCAGCGCCTATTCGACGGGACCTAATTCACCCCTCCACTTT. This codes for CASSAYSTGPNSPLHF.

The chain couples TRBV5-1 to TRBJ2-2, with a possible D match to TRBD1 (5 bases). Germline CDR1 and CDR2: SGHRS and YFSETQ. This CDR3 has 15 amino acids. The V gene lost 0 bases and the J gene lost 7 bases, with 13 bases spanning the gap. CDR3 loop: CASSLAQGSGGELFF. The DNA for the CDR3 is TGCGCCAGCAGCTTGGCTCAGGGCTCAGGCGGGGAGCTGTTTTTT.

The chain couples TRBV6-4 to TRBJ1-1; 7 bases map to TRBD1. The germline V gene encodes CDR1 MRHNA and CDR2 SNTAGT. The CDR3 extends over 20 amino acids. V gave up 5 bases and J gave up 0 bases; unmatched junction bases: 21. As DNA, the CDR3 is TGTGCCAGCAGTCCGGAAGGGACGACAGGGCAGAGGGACATGAACACTGAAGCTTTCTTT. This translates into CASSPEGTTGQRDMNTEAFF.

This chain uses TRBV3-1 (or the pseudogene TRBV3-2) with TRBJ2-5, with TRBD2 matching over 14 bases. CDR1 is LGHDT and CDR2 is YNNKEL in the germline V gene (reference sequence). The CDR3 covers 17 residues. Trimming took 4 bases from V and 2 from J; bases not matched to a gene: 6. CDR3 region: CASSPGTSGGNQETQYF. Written as DNA, the CDR3 is TGTGCCAGCAGCCCGGGGACTAGCGGGGGTAATCAAGAGACCCAGTACTTC.

The chain uses TRBV28 and TRBJ1-3; TRBD1 aligns across 7 bases. The length of the CDR3 is 17 residues. The germline gives CDR1 MDHEN, CDR2 SYDVKM. Trimming cost V 4 bases and J 0 bases; bases outside gene matches: 9. The CDR3 nucleotides are TGTGCCAGCAGTTCCGCCGGGACAGCGCACTCTGGAAACACCATATATTTT. It yields the protein CASSSAGTAHSGNTIYF.

This sequence joins TRBV10-3 and TRBJ2-3; tentative D call: TRBD2 (8 bases). This CDR3 is built from 16 residues. From germline, CDR1 is ENHRY and CDR2 SYGVKD. Between the trimmed V and J ends, which lost 2 bases and 4 bases, there was a span of 16 bases. This chain's CDR3 is CAISEPGRGPADTQYF. The DNA of the CDR3 is TGTGCCATCAGTGAGCCCGGGAGGGGGCCCGCAGATACGCAGTATTTT.

J is TRBJ2-2 and V is TRBV5-1; D gene unclear. The germline V and J ends were trimmed by 2 bases and 7 bases, with 9 bases remaining between them. The V gene's germline CDR1 is SGHRS and CDR2 YFSETQ. The CDR3 has 13 residues. The CDR3 sequence is CASSFESNGELFF. CDR3 sequence (DNA): TGCGCCAGCAGCTTCGAATCGAACGGGGAGCTGTTTTTT.